This T cell receptor (beta chain) was sequenced in a study of T cell responses to AZD1222 COVID-19 vaccine. Method: immunoSEQ multiplex PCR; TCRdb's copy keeps in-frame clones and lacks some. Of around 130,000 clones in the sample, roughly nine tenths were seen once. Of note for this clone: Its antigen is not known.

Points from the study as a whole: Baseline seropositivity occurred in only six AZD1222 recipients. The study reported that nearly half of spike-specific TCRs target unmutated variant regions.

The CDR3 spans 13 residues. V shed 3 bases and J shed 6 bases, with 9 bases lying between them. V gene TRBV12-3 or TRBV12-4 combines with J gene TRBJ1-5; no clear D gene. The clonotype was recovered from an adult who received the AZD1222 COVID-19 vaccine. The sequencing here drew on peripheral blood, taken 28 days after the second AZD1222 dose. CDR3 bases: TGTGCCAGCAGTTTCATTATCAGTCAGCCCCAGCATTTT. Protein sequence: CASSFIISQPQHF.